The sequence of this TCR beta chain was determined in a study of blood T cell repertoires in COVID-19. At the level of the study: Researchers got acute and convalescent COVID-19 samples from the United States, Italy and Spain. From T cells, B-cell-depleted T cells, or PBMCs came the material, which was cDNA or gDNA.

J lost 7 bases, V lost 3 bases, and 14 bases had no gene match. The germline V gene has CDR1 LNHDA and CDR2 SQIVND (reference sequence). This CDR3 region has 16 residues. Authors' methods: How many nucleated cells were present was estimated from reference gene primer amplification. The assay was immunoSEQ multiplex PCR, and TCRdb's table has in-frame clones only and misses some. V and J calls and clone size follow that table, whereas D and trimming were derived from the DNA. The table records roughly 130,000 clones, 70% to 90% of them present only once. The sequencing sample was made of peripheral blood. The receptor comes from a woman aged 55-69 years with acute or convalescent COVID-19. This rearrangement joins TRBV19 to TRBJ2-5; 7 nucleotides agree with TRBD2. Here the CDR3 DNA reads TGTGCCAGTAGTATCGGACGAGCGGGACCCCCTGGGACCCAGTACTTC. Protein sequence: CASSIGRAGPPGTQYF.